The rows below give T cell receptor beta chains drawn from one sample of a study of prognosis after radiotherapy for stage I lung cancer. One entry per CDR3 protein results from TCRdb running MiXCR on the multiplex PCR reads. The sample holds roughly 32,000 distinct CDR3 sequences, roughly two fifths seen once. The material was PBMCs, obtained before or after stereotactic body radiation therapy (not recorded which). The receptors derive from a donor of 50 years or more with non-small cell lung cancer. CDR3s include the opening cysteine and the closing phenylalanine or tryptophan. The order of the fields is D gene, J gene, clone size, V gene, CDR3 length, CDR3 protein, CDR3 DNA. D genes are given only for firm matches. Clone sizes are given selectively: once, few, many, or a class where the clone is expanded.

D gene: -; J gene: TRBJ1-1; clone size: medium-sized; V gene: TRBV6-1; CDR3 length: 16; CDR3 protein: CASSLSPDGSNTEAFF; CDR3 DNA: TGTGCCAGCAGCCTCTCCCCGGACGGATCGAACACTGAAGCTTTCTTT
D gene: -; J gene: TRBJ1-6; clone size: medium-sized; V gene: TRBV9; CDR3 length: 15; CDR3 protein: CASRPLTADNSPLHF; CDR3 DNA: TGCGCCAGCAGACCACTGACGGCAGATAATTCACCCCTCCACTTT
D gene: -; J gene: TRBJ2-3; clone size: many; V gene: TRBV7-9; CDR3 length: 16; CDR3 protein: CASSPRGGVRTDTQYF; CDR3 DNA: TGTGCCAGCAGCCCGAGAGGTGGTGTTCGCACAGATACGCAGTATTTT
D gene: -; J gene: TRBJ2-1; clone size: -; V gene: TRBV27; CDR3 length: 17; CDR3 protein: CASSPPTGLVGAPKQFF; CDR3 DNA: TGTGCCAGCAGTCCACCGACAGGCTTAGTTGGGGCGCCCAAGCAGTTCTTC
D gene: -; J gene: TRBJ2-7; clone size: -; V gene: TRBV27; CDR3 length: 14; CDR3 protein: CASSLNWGVYDQYF; CDR3 DNA: TGTGCCAGCAGTTTAAACTGGGGGGTTTACGATCAGTACTTC
D gene: -; J gene: TRBJ2-5; clone size: many; V gene: TRBV5-6; CDR3 length: 14; CDR3 protein: CASSLEGYRGTQYF; CDR3 DNA: TGTGCCAGCAGCTTGGAGGGTTACCGGGGGACCCAGTACTTC
D gene: -; J gene: TRBJ1-2; clone size: -; V gene: TRBV6-1; CDR3 length: 15; CDR3 protein: CASILDSNYNYGYTF; CDR3 DNA: TGTGCCAGTATACTGGACAGCAATTATAACTATGGCTACACCTTC
D gene: -; J gene: TRBJ2-1; clone size: -; V gene: TRBV5-4; CDR3 length: 15; CDR3 protein: CASSFDGSSHNEQFF; CDR3 DNA: TGTGCCAGCAGCTTTGACGGGAGTAGCCACAATGAGCAGTTCTTC
D gene: -; J gene: TRBJ1-1; clone size: few; V gene: TRBV27; CDR3 length: 14; CDR3 protein: CASSSGLTGTEAFF; CDR3 DNA: TGTGCCAGCAGTTCGGGTCTAACGGGCACTGAAGCTTTCTTT
D gene: -; J gene: TRBJ2-7; clone size: many; V gene: TRBV12-5; CDR3 length: 17; CDR3 protein: CASGLGLGQFRSYEQYF; CDR3 DNA: TGTGCTAGTGGTTTGGGGCTCGGACAGTTCCGCTCCTACGAGCAGTACTTC
D gene: TRBD2; J gene: TRBJ2-1; clone size: once; V gene: TRBV7-3; CDR3 length: 15; CDR3 protein: CANSPLAGVYNEQFF; CDR3 DNA: TGTGCCAACAGCCCACTAGCGGGAGTCTACAATGAGCAGTTCTTC
D gene: -; J gene: TRBJ2-7; clone size: -; V gene: TRBV6-1; CDR3 length: 12; CDR3 protein: CASSPRPYEQYF; CDR3 DNA: TGTGCCAGCAGTCCCCGACCCTACGAGCAGTACTTC
D gene: -; J gene: TRBJ2-7; clone size: -; V gene: TRBV27; CDR3 length: 15; CDR3 protein: CASSLARASSHEQYF; CDR3 DNA: TGTGCCAGCAGTTTAGCCCGAGCATCCTCTCACGAGCAGTACTTC
D gene: -; J gene: TRBJ2-3; clone size: -; V gene: TRBV7-2; CDR3 length: 13; CDR3 protein: CASEAGGRDTRYF; CDR3 DNA: TGTGCCAGCGAGGCAGGTGGGAGAGATACGCGGTATTTT
D gene: TRBD1; J gene: TRBJ1-6; clone size: -; V gene: TRBV6-2/TRBV6-3; CDR3 length: 16; CDR3 protein: CTSSRDSKGVNSPLHF; CDR3 DNA: TGTACCAGCAGTCGGGACAGCAAGGGGGTAAATTCACCCCTCCACTTT
D gene: -; J gene: TRBJ2-3; clone size: -; V gene: TRBV12-3/TRBV12-4; CDR3 length: 15; CDR3 protein: CANSPRGSSADTQYF; CDR3 DNA: TGTGCCAACAGTCCGCGGGGTAGCTCTGCAGATACGCAGTATTTT
D gene: -; J gene: TRBJ2-4; clone size: many; V gene: TRBV20-1; CDR3 length: 14; CDR3 protein: CSARPTDRRNIQYF; CDR3 DNA: TGCAGTGCTAGACCTACAGACAGGAGGAACATTCAGTACTTC
D gene: TRBD1; J gene: TRBJ2-1; clone size: -; V gene: TRBV11-2; CDR3 length: 15; CDR3 protein: CASSPLPMTGDDQFF; CDR3 DNA: TGTGCCAGCAGCCCCCTACCCATGACAGGGGATGATCAGTTCTTC
D gene: TRBD1; J gene: TRBJ1-5; clone size: many; V gene: TRBV5-1; CDR3 length: 16; CDR3 protein: CASSLARDSFNQPQHF; CDR3 DNA: TGCGCCAGCAGCCTGGCTCGGGACAGCTTCAATCAGCCCCAGCATTTT
D gene: -; J gene: TRBJ1-2; clone size: medium-sized; V gene: TRBV28; CDR3 length: 13; CDR3 protein: CASSPRGAYGYTF; CDR3 DNA: TGTGCCAGCAGCCCGCGAGGCGCCTATGGCTACACCTTC
D gene: -; J gene: TRBJ1-1; clone size: many; V gene: TRBV3-1; CDR3 length: 17; CDR3 protein: CASSPSERRGVETEAFF; CDR3 DNA: TGTGCCAGCAGCCCTTCCGAGCGACGGGGGGTGGAAACTGAAGCTTTCTTT
D gene: -; J gene: TRBJ2-6; clone size: -; V gene: TRBV12-5; CDR3 length: 20; CDR3 protein: CASGLVLSTGVLSGANVMTF; CDR3 DNA: TGTGCTAGTGGTTTGGTACTTAGCACGGGAGTCTTATCCGGGGCCAACGTCATGACTTTC
D gene: -; J gene: TRBJ1-1; clone size: many; V gene: TRBV27; CDR3 length: 18; CDR3 protein: CASNPFSDLALGGTEAFF; CDR3 DNA: TGTGCCAGCAACCCCTTCTCAGACCTGGCCTTAGGAGGTACTGAAGCTTTCTTT
D gene: TRBD2; J gene: TRBJ2-7; clone size: many; V gene: TRBV3-1; CDR3 length: 14; CDR3 protein: CASSQGTSGYEQYF; CDR3 DNA: TGTGCCAGCAGCCAAGGGACTAGCGGGTACGAGCAGTACTTC
D gene: -; J gene: TRBJ1-1; clone size: many; V gene: TRBV19; CDR3 length: 15; CDR3 protein: CASSIHDSLNTEAFF; CDR3 DNA: TGTGCCAGTAGTATTCATGACAGCCTGAACACTGAAGCTTTCTTT
D gene: TRBD1; J gene: TRBJ1-6; clone size: -; V gene: TRBV6-2/TRBV6-3; CDR3 length: 14; CDR3 protein: CASSLNRGDSPLHF; CDR3 DNA: TGTGCCAGCAGTCTTAACAGGGGGGATTCACCCCTCCACTTT
D gene: -; J gene: TRBJ1-1; clone size: many; V gene: TRBV7-6; CDR3 length: 15; CDR3 protein: CASSQLGGLNTEAFF; CDR3 DNA: TGTGCCAGCAGCCAGCTAGGGGGGTTGAACACTGAAGCTTTCTTT
D gene: TRBD2; J gene: TRBJ2-7; clone size: -; V gene: TRBV10-3; CDR3 length: 14; CDR3 protein: CAINKRGGTYEQYF; CDR3 DNA: TGTGCCATCAATAAGCGGGGGGGAACCTACGAGCAGTACTTC
D gene: -; J gene: TRBJ2-3; clone size: -; V gene: TRBV19; CDR3 length: 15; CDR3 protein: CASSIVPAHTDTQYF; CDR3 DNA: TGTGCCAGTAGTATAGTCCCGGCCCACACAGATACGCAGTATTTT
D gene: TRBD2; J gene: TRBJ2-1; clone size: -; V gene: TRBV7-3; CDR3 length: 16; CDR3 protein: CASSQLAGGGYNEQFF; CDR3 DNA: TGTGCCAGCAGCCAACTAGCGGGGGGGGGGTACAATGAGCAGTTCTTC
D gene: -; J gene: TRBJ2-3; clone size: -; V gene: TRBV11-1; CDR3 length: 13; CDR3 protein: CASSLPQADTQYF; CDR3 DNA: TGTGCCAGCAGCTTACCCCAGGCAGATACGCAGTATTTT
D gene: -; J gene: TRBJ2-3; clone size: many; V gene: TRBV3-1; CDR3 length: 12; CDR3 protein: CASSRNRDTQYF; CDR3 DNA: TGTGCCAGCAGCCGAAATAGAGATACGCAGTATTTT
D gene: -; J gene: TRBJ2-5; clone size: many; V gene: TRBV6-9; CDR3 length: 15; CDR3 protein: CASSYWKGKQETQYF; CDR3 DNA: TGTGCCAGCAGTTACTGGAAAGGGAAGCAAGAGACCCAGTACTTC
D gene: TRBD2; J gene: TRBJ2-1; clone size: many; V gene: TRBV7-3; CDR3 length: 14; CDR3 protein: CASGAGGPYNEQFF; CDR3 DNA: TGTGCCAGCGGAGCGGGGGGACCCTACAATGAGCAGTTCTTC
D gene: TRBD1; J gene: TRBJ2-7; clone size: -; V gene: TRBV6-1; CDR3 length: 12; CDR3 protein: CASSTQGPEQYF; CDR3 DNA: TGTGCCAGCAGTACACAGGGGCCCGAGCAGTACTTC
D gene: -; J gene: TRBJ1-2; clone size: -; V gene: TRBV30; CDR3 length: 12; CDR3 protein: CAWSRTSTGYTF; CDR3 DNA: TGTGCCTGGAGCCGAACATCGACGGGCTACACCTTC
D gene: -; J gene: TRBJ2-2; clone size: many; V gene: TRBV5-1; CDR3 length: 12; CDR3 protein: CASSPVPGELFF; CDR3 DNA: TGCGCCAGCAGCCCTGTCCCCGGGGAGCTGTTTTTT
D gene: -; J gene: TRBJ1-2; clone size: medium-sized; V gene: TRBV12-3/TRBV12-4; CDR3 length: 16; CDR3 protein: CASSLEFFGGRYGYTF; CDR3 DNA: TGTGCCAGCAGTTTAGAGTTTTTCGGGGGTCGGTATGGCTACACCTTC
D gene: TRBD1; J gene: TRBJ2-7; clone size: many; V gene: TRBV3-1; CDR3 length: 14; CDR3 protein: CASSPGQGPYEQYF; CDR3 DNA: TGTGCCAGCAGCCCCGGACAGGGCCCCTACGAGCAGTACTTC
D gene: -; J gene: TRBJ2-1; clone size: many; V gene: TRBV24-1; CDR3 length: 13; CDR3 protein: CATSDFGKPEQFF; CDR3 DNA: TGTGCCACCAGTGATTTTGGCAAGCCCGAGCAGTTCTTC
D gene: TRBD2; J gene: TRBJ2-3; clone size: many; V gene: TRBV6-2/TRBV6-3; CDR3 length: 16; CDR3 protein: CASSYSLAGDTDTQYF; CDR3 DNA: TGTGCCAGCAGTTACTCGCTAGCGGGGGACACAGATACGCAGTATTTT
D gene: TRBD2; J gene: TRBJ2-7; clone size: many; V gene: TRBV2; CDR3 length: 15; CDR3 protein: CASSEAQAGGYEQYF; CDR3 DNA: TGTGCCAGCAGTGAAGCACAAGCGGGGGGATACGAGCAGTACTTC
D gene: -; J gene: TRBJ2-3; clone size: many; V gene: TRBV2; CDR3 length: 16; CDR3 protein: CASRGGGTASTDTQYF; CDR3 DNA: TGTGCCAGCAGGGGAGGCGGGACTGCTAGCACAGATACGCAGTATTTT
D gene: -; J gene: TRBJ2-5; clone size: -; V gene: TRBV12-3/TRBV12-4; CDR3 length: 15; CDR3 protein: CASSQEGQYQETQYF; CDR3 DNA: TGTGCCAGCAGTCAGGAGGGACAGTACCAAGAGACCCAGTACTTC
D gene: TRBD1; J gene: TRBJ1-2; clone size: many; V gene: TRBV19; CDR3 length: 15; CDR3 protein: CASSRQGQINYGYTF; CDR3 DNA: TGTGCCAGTAGTCGCCAGGGACAGATTAACTATGGCTACACCTTC
D gene: TRBD1; J gene: TRBJ1-6; clone size: medium-sized; V gene: TRBV28; CDR3 length: 14; CDR3 protein: CASSLTGWDSPLHF; CDR3 DNA: TGTGCCAGCAGTCTGACAGGGTGGGATTCACCCCTCCACTTT
D gene: -; J gene: TRBJ2-3; clone size: -; V gene: TRBV6-2/TRBV6-3; CDR3 length: 16; CDR3 protein: CASSYLEGRGTDTQYF; CDR3 DNA: TGTGCCAGCAGCTATTTGGAGGGCCGGGGCACAGATACGCAGTATTTT
D gene: TRBD1; J gene: TRBJ2-5; clone size: many; V gene: TRBV14; CDR3 length: 15; CDR3 protein: CASSLRTGGVETQYF; CDR3 DNA: TGTGCCAGCAGCCTTCGGACAGGGGGCGTAGAGACCCAGTACTTC
D gene: -; J gene: TRBJ2-6; clone size: many; V gene: TRBV19; CDR3 length: 17; CDR3 protein: CASSIGVGAPGANVLTF; CDR3 DNA: TGTGCCAGTAGTATAGGGGTGGGGGCTCCTGGGGCCAACGTCCTGACTTTC
D gene: TRBD1; J gene: TRBJ2-7; clone size: many; V gene: TRBV6-5; CDR3 length: 16; CDR3 protein: CASSYFGTGSSYEQYF; CDR3 DNA: TGTGCCAGCAGTTACTTCGGGACAGGTTCTTCCTACGAGCAGTACTTC
D gene: -; J gene: TRBJ2-2; clone size: -; V gene: TRBV6-4; CDR3 length: 13; CDR3 protein: CASSVEGTGELFF; CDR3 DNA: TGTGCCAGCAGTGTTGAGGGCACCGGGGAGCTGTTTTTT
D gene: -; J gene: TRBJ2-1; clone size: -; V gene: TRBV6-5; CDR3 length: 13; CDR3 protein: CAIRYSSGNEQFF; CDR3 DNA: TGTGCCATCCGGTACTCCAGCGGCAATGAGCAGTTCTTC
D gene: TRBD1; J gene: TRBJ1-2; clone size: many; V gene: TRBV30; CDR3 length: 14; CDR3 protein: CAWSPGTGRYGYTF; CDR3 DNA: TGTGCCTGGAGCCCAGGGACAGGGAGATACGGCTACACCTTC
D gene: -; J gene: TRBJ1-3; clone size: -; V gene: TRBV12-5; CDR3 length: 17; CDR3 protein: CASGLVLGKTLGDTIYF; CDR3 DNA: TGTGCTAGTGGTTTGGTACTGGGGAAAACCCTAGGGGACACCATATACTTT